This T cell receptor beta chain comes out of a study of Graves' ophthalmopathy and Graves' hyperthyroidism. Study outcomes and limitations: Most thyroid-expanded clonotypes exceeding 0.001 frequency were also found in blood.

Transcripts of RNA were the source for amplifying TCR beta CDR3 regions. The library came from an HTBI-primed first-round RT-PCR and a second-round multiplex PCR. From the multiplex PCR reads, TCRdb called clonotypes with MiXCR, one entry per CDR3 protein. The sample lists 340,000 or so distinct CDR3 sequences; 17% were seen once. The sample holds many counts of this clonotype. Antigen specificity is unknown. This CDR3 is 15 amino acids long. The V and J ends lost 6 bases and 7 bases, in that order; junction bases with no gene match: 8. The germline gives CDR1 MDHEN, CDR2 SYDVKM. Sequencing was done on a sample of peripheral blood. The chain couples TRBV28 to TRBJ1-5, with 11 bases fitting TRBD1. The TCR comes from an adult man with Graves' ophthalmopathy. Here the CDR3 DNA reads TGTGCCAGCAGACGGACAGGGGGCTATACGCAGCCCCAGCATTTT. Translation gives CASRRTGGYTQPQHF.